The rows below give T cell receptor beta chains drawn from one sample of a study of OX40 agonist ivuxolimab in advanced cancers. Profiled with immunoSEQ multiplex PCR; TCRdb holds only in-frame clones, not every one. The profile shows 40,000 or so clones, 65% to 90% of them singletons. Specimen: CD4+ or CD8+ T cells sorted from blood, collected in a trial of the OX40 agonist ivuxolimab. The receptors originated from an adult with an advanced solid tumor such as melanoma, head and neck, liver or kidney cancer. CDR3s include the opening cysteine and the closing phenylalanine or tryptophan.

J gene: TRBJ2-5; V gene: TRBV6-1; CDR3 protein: CASSDWGRLATQYF
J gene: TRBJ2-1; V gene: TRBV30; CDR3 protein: CAWSGVGQGTYNEQFF
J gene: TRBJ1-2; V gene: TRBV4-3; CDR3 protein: CASSQDAGLDGYTF
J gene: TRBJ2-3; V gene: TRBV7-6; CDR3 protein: CASSLEWGVRGTDTQYF
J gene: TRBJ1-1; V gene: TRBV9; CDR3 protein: CASSVGQGAEAFF
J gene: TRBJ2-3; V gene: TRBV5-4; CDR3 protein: CASSRGSSLSTDTQYF
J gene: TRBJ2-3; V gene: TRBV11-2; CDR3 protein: CASSRSSGADTQYF
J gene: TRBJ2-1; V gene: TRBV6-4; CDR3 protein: CASSDSKQPWEQFF
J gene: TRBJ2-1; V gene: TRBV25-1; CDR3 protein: CASSETNEQFF
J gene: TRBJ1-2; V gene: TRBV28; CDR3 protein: CASSLQGGYGYTF
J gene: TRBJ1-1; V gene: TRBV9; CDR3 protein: CASSVGQGGTEAFF
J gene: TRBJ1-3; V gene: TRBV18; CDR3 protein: CASSPRESSGNTIYF
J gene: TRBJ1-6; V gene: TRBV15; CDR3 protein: CATSVTGNNSPLHF
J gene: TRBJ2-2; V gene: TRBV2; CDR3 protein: CASSSGLAGGDTGELFF
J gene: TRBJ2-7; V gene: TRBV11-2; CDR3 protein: CASSWVRTYEQYF
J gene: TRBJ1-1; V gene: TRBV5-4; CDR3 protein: CASSRDRGDTEAFF
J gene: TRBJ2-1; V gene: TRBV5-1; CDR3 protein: CASSPIAGGPNEQFF
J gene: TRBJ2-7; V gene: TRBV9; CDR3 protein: CASIIGGWGTSSFWIYEQYF
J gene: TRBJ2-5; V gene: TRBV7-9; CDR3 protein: CASSFPETQYF
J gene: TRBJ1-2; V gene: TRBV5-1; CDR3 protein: CASSPGQGYGYTF
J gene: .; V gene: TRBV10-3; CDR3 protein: CAIRGTSGRASYEQYF
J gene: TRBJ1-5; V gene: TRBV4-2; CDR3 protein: CASSQDISRNQPQHF
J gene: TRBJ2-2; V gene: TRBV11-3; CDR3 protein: CASSFVNGELFF
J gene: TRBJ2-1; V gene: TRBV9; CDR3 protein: CASSGGLAGRNEQFF
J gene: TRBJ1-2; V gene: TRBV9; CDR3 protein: CASSPRAAFRDNGYTF
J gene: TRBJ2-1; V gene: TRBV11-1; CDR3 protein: CASLPGGYDNEQFF
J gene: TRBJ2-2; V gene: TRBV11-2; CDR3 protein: CASSSGQGSRANTGELFF
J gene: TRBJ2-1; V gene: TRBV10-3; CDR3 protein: CAISPWSGSHSYNEQFF
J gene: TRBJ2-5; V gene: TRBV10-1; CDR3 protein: CASSSQDGSSAETQYF
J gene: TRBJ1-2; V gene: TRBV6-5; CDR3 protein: CASSYSRGRDYGYTF
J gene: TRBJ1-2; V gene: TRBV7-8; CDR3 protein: CASSLTGGAHGYTF
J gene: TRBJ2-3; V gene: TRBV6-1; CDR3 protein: CASSQDRGRSDTQYF
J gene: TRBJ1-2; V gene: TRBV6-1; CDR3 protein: CASSEGSYYGYTF
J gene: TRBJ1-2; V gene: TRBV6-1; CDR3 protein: CASINFDRLNGYTF
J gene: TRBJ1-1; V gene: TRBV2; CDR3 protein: CASSVQNTEAFF
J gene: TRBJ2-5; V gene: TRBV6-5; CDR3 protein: CASSYGTGEGETQYF
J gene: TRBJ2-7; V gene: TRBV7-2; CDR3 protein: CASSLEPSGEQYF
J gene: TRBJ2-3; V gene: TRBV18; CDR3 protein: CASSHGTGARDTQYF
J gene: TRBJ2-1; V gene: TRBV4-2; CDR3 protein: CASSQELSDRAYNEQFF